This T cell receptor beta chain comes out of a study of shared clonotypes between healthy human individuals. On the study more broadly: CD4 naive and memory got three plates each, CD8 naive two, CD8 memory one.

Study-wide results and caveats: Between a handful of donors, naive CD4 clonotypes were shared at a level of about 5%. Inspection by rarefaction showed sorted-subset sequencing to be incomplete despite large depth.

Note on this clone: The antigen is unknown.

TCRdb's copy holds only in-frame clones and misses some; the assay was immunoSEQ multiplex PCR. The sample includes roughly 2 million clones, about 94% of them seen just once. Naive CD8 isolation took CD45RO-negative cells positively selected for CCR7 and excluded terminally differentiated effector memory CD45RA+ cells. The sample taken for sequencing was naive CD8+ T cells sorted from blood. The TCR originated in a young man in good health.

The CDR3 region has the DNA TGTGCCAGCAGTCCTAGGGCAGGGGTGGTTAACTATGGCTACACCTTC. The encoded protein is CASSPRAGVVNYGYTF. This chain uses TRBV28 with TRBJ1-2, with D perhaps matching TRBD1 (6 bases). The CDR3 runs to 16 residues. The V end lost 5 bases, the J end lost 1 base, and 17 bases lay between the germline ends. The germline V gene has CDR1 MDHEN and CDR2 SYDVKM.